A selection of T cell receptor beta chains follows, all from one sample in a study of shared clonotypes between healthy human individuals. Sequenced by immunoSEQ multiplex PCR; TCRdb stores in-frame clones only, minus some. The repertoire consists of about 2.2 million clones, with about 92% occurring once and the leading ten covering over 1.5%. The specimen was naive CD8+ T cells from PBMCs. Receptors were obtained from a man in his late teens or twenties in good health. Some clones in this sample may be carry-over from other donors' samples. Each CDR3 is given with its conserved first and last residue. A D gene is named only where the DNA matches it firmly. Some rows mark clone size as missing; the rest say once, few, many or name a class of expanded clone.

CDR3 protein: CASSGLSSYNEQFF
CDR3 DNA: TGTGCCAGCAGCGGCTTGAGCTCCTACAATGAGCAGTTCTTC
V gene: TRBV2
J gene: TRBJ2-1
clone size: NA
D gene: NA

CDR3 protein: CASSVGPGVAAREQYF
CDR3 DNA: TGTGCCAGCAGCGTAGGTCCCGGGGTGGCAGCTCGCGAGCAGTACTTC
V gene: TRBV9
J gene: TRBJ2-7
clone size: NA
D gene: NA

CDR3 protein: CASNLGPRGALGITDTQYF
CDR3 DNA: TGTGCCAGCAACCTGGGACCCCGGGGCGCCTTGGGGATCACAGATACGCAGTATTTT
V gene: TRBV27
J gene: TRBJ2-3
clone size: NA
D gene: NA

CDR3 protein: CASSTLAGAHEQYF
CDR3 DNA: TGTGCCAGCAGCACTCTAGCGGGAGCCCACGAGCAGTACTTC
V gene: TRBV7-3
J gene: TRBJ2-7
clone size: NA
D gene: TRBD2

CDR3 protein: CASRGGPTDTQYF
CDR3 DNA: TGTGCCAGCAGGGGGGGCCCCACAGATACGCAGTATTTT
V gene: TRBV9
J gene: TRBJ2-3
clone size: once
D gene: NA

CDR3 protein: CANSPGLRKSSSYEQYF
CDR3 DNA: TGTGCCAACAGCCCAGGCTTACGTAAATCGAGCTCCTACGAGCAGTACTTC
V gene: TRBV6-4
J gene: TRBJ2-7
clone size: NA
D gene: NA

CDR3 protein: CASSANQGAVDGYTF
CDR3 DNA: TGTGCCAGCAGCGCGAATCAGGGAGCGGTGGACGGCTACACCTTC
V gene: TRBV9
J gene: TRBJ1-2
clone size: once
D gene: NA

CDR3 protein: CASSLGGGLENVLTF
CDR3 DNA: TGTGCCAGCAGCTTAGGGGGCGGACTGGAAAACGTCCTGACTTTC
V gene: TRBV11-2
J gene: TRBJ2-6
clone size: NA
D gene: NA

CDR3 protein: CASSERGVYPYEQYF
CDR3 DNA: TGTGCCAGCAGTGAACGGGGGGTTTATCCCTACGAGCAGTACTTC
V gene: TRBV6-1
J gene: TRBJ2-7
clone size: NA
D gene: TRBD2

CDR3 protein: CASSLLSGTGPYEQYF
CDR3 DNA: TGTGCCAGCAGTTTACTTTCGGGGACAGGGCCCTACGAGCAGTACTTC
V gene: TRBV27
J gene: TRBJ2-7
clone size: once
D gene: TRBD1

CDR3 protein: CASSQDARGLSYEQYF
CDR3 DNA: TGCGCCAGCAGCCAAGATGCTCGGGGACTCTCCTACGAGCAGTACTTC
V gene: TRBV4-3
J gene: TRBJ2-7
clone size: NA
D gene: NA

CDR3 protein: CASSSDRGHHEQYF
CDR3 DNA: TGTGCCAGCAGTTCGGACAGGGGGCACCACGAGCAGTACTTC
V gene: TRBV27
J gene: TRBJ2-7
clone size: NA
D gene: TRBD1

CDR3 protein: CASSALNTEAFF
CDR3 DNA: TGTGCCAGCAGCGCCTTAAACACTGAAGCTTTCTTT
V gene: TRBV16
J gene: TRBJ1-1
clone size: NA
D gene: NA

CDR3 protein: CSVLADSGNTIYF
CDR3 DNA: TGCAGCGTTCTGGCTGACTCTGGAAACACCATATATTTT
V gene: TRBV29-1
J gene: TRBJ1-3
clone size: NA
D gene: NA

CDR3 protein: CASSLWGFNNEKLFF
CDR3 DNA: TGTGCCAGCAGTTTATGGGGATTTAATAATGAAAAACTGTTTTTT
V gene: TRBV27
J gene: TRBJ1-4
clone size: NA
D gene: NA

CDR3 protein: CASSQEEGQGNEQFF
CDR3 DNA: TGCGCCAGCAGCCAAGAAGAGGGACAGGGAAATGAGCAGTTCTTC
V gene: TRBV4-1
J gene: TRBJ2-1
clone size: NA
D gene: TRBD1

CDR3 protein: CASSPPRDEQYF
CDR3 DNA: TGTGCCAGCAGTCCCCCTCGAGACGAGCAGTACTTC
V gene: TRBV28
J gene: TRBJ2-7
clone size: NA
D gene: NA

CDR3 protein: CASSVGSIYPLDSYNEQFF
CDR3 DNA: TGTGCCAGCAGTGTAGGGTCAATTTACCCGCTTGACTCCTACAATGAGCAGTTCTTC
V gene: TRBV6-1
J gene: TRBJ2-1
clone size: NA
D gene: NA

CDR3 protein: CACSAGTEAFF
CDR3 DNA: TGTGCCTGCTCCGCGGGGACTGAAGCTTTCTTT
V gene: TRBV28
J gene: TRBJ1-1
clone size: NA
D gene: NA

CDR3 protein: CASSQDWWGAGTEAFF
CDR3 DNA: TGTGCCAGCAGCCAAGATTGGTGGGGGGCTGGCACTGAAGCTTTCTTT
V gene: TRBV4-2
J gene: TRBJ1-1
clone size: NA
D gene: NA

CDR3 protein: CASSTLLDSGHYEQYF
CDR3 DNA: TGTGCCAGCAGCACACTCCTGGACAGTGGGCACTACGAGCAGTACTTC
V gene: TRBV28
J gene: TRBJ2-7
clone size: NA
D gene: NA

CDR3 protein: CASSSRNSNEKLFF
CDR3 DNA: TGTGCCAGCAGTTCTCGGAACAGCAATGAAAAACTGTTTTTT
V gene: TRBV27
J gene: TRBJ1-4
clone size: NA
D gene: NA

CDR3 protein: CATSRGYAGENTEAFF
CDR3 DNA: TGTGCCACCAGCAGAGGATATGCAGGAGAGAACACTGAAGCTTTCTTT
V gene: TRBV15
J gene: TRBJ1-1
clone size: NA
D gene: NA

CDR3 protein: CASSPVGKLGNTIYF
CDR3 DNA: TGTGCCAGCTCTCCCGTCGGCAAACTCGGAAACACCATATATTTT
V gene: TRBV9
J gene: TRBJ1-3
clone size: NA
D gene: NA

CDR3 protein: CAWTNLREGSYEQYF
CDR3 DNA: TGTGCCTGGACCAACTTGAGGGAAGGGTCCTACGAGCAGTACTTC
V gene: TRBV30
J gene: TRBJ2-7
clone size: NA
D gene: NA

CDR3 protein: CASSLGFNPYEQYF
CDR3 DNA: TGCGCCAGCAGCCTCGGATTCAACCCCTACGAGCAGTACTTC
V gene: TRBV4-1
J gene: TRBJ2-7
clone size: NA
D gene: NA